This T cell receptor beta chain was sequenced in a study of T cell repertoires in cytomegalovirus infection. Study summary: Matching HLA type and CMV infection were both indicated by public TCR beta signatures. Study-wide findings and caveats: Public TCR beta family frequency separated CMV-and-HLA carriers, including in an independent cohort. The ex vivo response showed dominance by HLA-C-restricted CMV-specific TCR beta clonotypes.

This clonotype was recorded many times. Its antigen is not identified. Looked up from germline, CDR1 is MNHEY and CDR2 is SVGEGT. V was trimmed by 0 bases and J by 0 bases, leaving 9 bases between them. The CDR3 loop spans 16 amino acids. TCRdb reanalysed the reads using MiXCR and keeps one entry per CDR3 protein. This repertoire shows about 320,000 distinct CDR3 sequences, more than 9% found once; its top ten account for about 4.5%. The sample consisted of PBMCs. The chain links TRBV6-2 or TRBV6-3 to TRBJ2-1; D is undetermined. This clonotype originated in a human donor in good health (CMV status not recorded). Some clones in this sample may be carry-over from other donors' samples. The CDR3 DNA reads TGTGCCAGCAGTTACTCGAGAGCTGACTCCTACAATGAGCAGTTCTTC. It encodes CASSYSRADSYNEQFF.